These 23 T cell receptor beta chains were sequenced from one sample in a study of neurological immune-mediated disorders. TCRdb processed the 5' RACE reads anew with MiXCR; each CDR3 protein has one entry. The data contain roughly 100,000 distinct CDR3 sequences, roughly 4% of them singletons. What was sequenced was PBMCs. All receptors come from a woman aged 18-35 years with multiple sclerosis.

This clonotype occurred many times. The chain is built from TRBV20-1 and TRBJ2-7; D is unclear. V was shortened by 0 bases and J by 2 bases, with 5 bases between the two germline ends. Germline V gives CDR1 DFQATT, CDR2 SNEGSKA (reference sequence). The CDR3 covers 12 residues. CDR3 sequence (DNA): TGCAGTGCTAGAGACCTAACCTACGAGCAGTACTTC. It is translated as CSARDLTYEQYF.

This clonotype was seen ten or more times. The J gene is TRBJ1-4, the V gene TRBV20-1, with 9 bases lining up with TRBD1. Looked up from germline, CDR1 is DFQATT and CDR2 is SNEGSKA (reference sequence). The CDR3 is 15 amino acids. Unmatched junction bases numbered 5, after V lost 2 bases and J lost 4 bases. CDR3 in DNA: TGCAGTGCTAGATCACAGACAGGGGGTAATGAAAAACTGTTTTTT. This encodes CSARSQTGGNEKLFF.

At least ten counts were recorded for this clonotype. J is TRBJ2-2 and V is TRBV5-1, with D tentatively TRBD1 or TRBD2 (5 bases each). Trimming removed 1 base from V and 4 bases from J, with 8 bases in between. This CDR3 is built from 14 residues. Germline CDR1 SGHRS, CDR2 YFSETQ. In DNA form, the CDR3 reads TGCGCCAGCAGCTTGTCGGGGCTCACCGGGGAGCTGTTTTTT. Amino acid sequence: CASSLSGLTGELFF. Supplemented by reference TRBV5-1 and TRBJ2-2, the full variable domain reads KAGVTQTPRYLIKTRGQQVTLSCSPISGHRSVSWYQQTPGQGLQFLFEYFSETQRNKGNFPGRFSGRQFSNSRSEMNVSTLELGDSALYLCASSLSGLTGELFFGEGSRLTVL.

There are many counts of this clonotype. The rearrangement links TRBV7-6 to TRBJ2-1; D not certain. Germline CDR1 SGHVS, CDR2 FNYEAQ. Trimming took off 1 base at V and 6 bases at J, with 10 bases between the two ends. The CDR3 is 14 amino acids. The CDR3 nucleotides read TGTGCCAGCAGCTTAGAAGCCGGGCGCAATGAGCAGTTCTTC. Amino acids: CASSLEAGRNEQFF. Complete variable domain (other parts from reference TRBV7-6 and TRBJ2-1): GAGVSQSPRYKVTKRGQDVALRCDPISGHVSLYWYRQALGQGPEFLTYFNYEAQQDKSGLPNDRFSAERPEGSISTLTIQRTEQRDSAMYRCASSLEAGRNEQFFGPGTRLTVL.

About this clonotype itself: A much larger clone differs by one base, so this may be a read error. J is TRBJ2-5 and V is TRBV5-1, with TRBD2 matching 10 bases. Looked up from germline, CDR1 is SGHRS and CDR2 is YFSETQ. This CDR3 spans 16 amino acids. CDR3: CASSLAPSGGHETHYF. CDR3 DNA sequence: TGCGCCAGCAGCTTGGCGCCTAGCGGGGGTCACGAGACCCATTACTTC.

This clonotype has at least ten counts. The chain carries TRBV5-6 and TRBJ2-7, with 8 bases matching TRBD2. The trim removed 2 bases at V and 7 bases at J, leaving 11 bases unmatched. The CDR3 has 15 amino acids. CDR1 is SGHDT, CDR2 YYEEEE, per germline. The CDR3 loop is CASSFTSGDFREQYF. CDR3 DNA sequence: TGTGCCAGCAGCTTCACTAGCGGCGATTTTAGGGAGCAGTACTTC.

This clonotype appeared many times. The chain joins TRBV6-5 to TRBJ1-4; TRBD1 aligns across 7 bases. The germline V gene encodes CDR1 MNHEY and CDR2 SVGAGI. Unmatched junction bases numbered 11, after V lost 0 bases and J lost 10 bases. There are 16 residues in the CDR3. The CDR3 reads CASSYSTTGFDSKLFF. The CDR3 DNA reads TGTGCCAGCAGTTACTCGACGACAGGGTTTGATTCAAAACTGTTTTTT.

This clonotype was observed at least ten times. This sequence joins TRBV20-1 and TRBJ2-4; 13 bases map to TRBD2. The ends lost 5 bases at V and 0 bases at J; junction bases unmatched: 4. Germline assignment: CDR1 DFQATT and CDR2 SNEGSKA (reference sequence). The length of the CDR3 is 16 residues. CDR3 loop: CSAGGTSGKAKNIQYF. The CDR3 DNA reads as TGCAGTGCTGGCGGGACTAGCGGGAAAGCCAAAAACATTCAGTACTTC.

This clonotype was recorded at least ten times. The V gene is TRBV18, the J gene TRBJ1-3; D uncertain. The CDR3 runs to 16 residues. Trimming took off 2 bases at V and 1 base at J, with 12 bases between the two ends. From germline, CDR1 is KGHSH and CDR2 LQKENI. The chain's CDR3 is CASSPEGRVSGNTIYF. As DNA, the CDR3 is TGTGCCAGCTCACCAGAGGGAAGGGTGTCTGGAAACACCATATATTTT.

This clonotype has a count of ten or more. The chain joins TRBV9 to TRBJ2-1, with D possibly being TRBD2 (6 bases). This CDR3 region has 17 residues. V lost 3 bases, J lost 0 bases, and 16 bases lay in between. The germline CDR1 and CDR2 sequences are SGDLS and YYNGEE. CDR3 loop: CASSGTNSGSSYNEQFF. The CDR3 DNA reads TGTGCCAGCAGCGGGACGAATAGCGGTAGCTCCTACAATGAGCAGTTCTTC.

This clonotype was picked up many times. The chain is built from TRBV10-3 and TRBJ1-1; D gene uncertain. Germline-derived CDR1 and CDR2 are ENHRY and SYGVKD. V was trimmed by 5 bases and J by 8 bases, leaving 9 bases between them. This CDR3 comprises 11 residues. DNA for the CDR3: TGTGCCATCAGTTCAGACCGGGAAGCTTTCTTT. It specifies CAISSDREAFF.

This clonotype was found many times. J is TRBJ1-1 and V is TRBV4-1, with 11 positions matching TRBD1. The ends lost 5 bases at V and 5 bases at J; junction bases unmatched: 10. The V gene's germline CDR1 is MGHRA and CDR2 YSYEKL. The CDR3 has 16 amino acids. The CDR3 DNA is TGCGCCAGCAGCACCCGGACAGGGGGCGCGACGACTGAAGCTTTCTTT. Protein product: CASSTRTGGATTEAFF.

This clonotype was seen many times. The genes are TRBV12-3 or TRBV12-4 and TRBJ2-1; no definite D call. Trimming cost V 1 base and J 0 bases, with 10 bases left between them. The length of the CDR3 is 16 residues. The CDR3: CASSLDRSLSYNEQFF. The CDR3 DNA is TGTGCCAGCAGTTTAGACAGAAGCCTCTCCTACAATGAGCAGTTCTTC.

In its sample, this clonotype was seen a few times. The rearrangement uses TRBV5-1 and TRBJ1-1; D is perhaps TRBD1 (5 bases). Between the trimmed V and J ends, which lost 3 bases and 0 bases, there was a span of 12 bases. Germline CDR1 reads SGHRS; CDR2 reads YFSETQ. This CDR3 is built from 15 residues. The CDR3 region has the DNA TGCGCCAGCAGCTCCGACAGCCTGATGAACACTGAAGCTTTCTTT. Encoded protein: CASSSDSLMNTEAFF.

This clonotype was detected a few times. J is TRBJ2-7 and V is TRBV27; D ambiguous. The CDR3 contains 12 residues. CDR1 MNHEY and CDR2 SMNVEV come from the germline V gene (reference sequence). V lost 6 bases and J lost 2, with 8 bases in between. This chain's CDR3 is CASRRLPYEQYF. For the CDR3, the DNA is TGTGCCAGCAGACGGCTACCCTACGAGCAGTACTTC.

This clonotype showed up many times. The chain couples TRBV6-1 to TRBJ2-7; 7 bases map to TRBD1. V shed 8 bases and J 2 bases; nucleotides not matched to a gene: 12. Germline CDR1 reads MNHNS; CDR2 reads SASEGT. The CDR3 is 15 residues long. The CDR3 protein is CASGKIGQEAYEQYF. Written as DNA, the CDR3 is TGTGCCAGCGGAAAAATAGGACAGGAAGCCTACGAGCAGTACTTC.

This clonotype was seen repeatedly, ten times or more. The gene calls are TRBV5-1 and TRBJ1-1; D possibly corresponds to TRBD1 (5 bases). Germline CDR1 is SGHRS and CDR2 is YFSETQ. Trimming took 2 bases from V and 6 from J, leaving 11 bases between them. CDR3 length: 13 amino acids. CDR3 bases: TGCGCCAGCAGCTTTATTCCGACAGCTGAAGCTTTCTTT. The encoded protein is CASSFIPTAEAFF.

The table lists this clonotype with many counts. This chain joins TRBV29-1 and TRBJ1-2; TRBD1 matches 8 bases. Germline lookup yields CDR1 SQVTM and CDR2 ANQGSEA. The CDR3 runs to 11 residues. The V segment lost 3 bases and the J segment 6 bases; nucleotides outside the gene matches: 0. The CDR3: CSVEGQDGYTF. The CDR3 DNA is TGCAGCGTTGAGGGACAGGATGGCTACACCTTC.

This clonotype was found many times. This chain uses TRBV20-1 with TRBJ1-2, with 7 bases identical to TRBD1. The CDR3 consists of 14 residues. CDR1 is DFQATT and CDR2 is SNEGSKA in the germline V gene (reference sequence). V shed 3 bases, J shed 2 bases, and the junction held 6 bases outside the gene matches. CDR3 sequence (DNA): TGCAGTGCTAGTGGACAGGAGGAGAACTATGGCTACACCTTC. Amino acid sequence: CSASGQEENYGYTF.

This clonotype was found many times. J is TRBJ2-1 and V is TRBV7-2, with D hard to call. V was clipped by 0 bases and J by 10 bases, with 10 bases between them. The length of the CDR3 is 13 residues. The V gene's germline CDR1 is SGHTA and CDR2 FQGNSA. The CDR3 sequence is CASSLASPSEQFF. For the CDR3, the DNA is TGTGCCAGCAGCTTAGCGAGCCCCTCGGAGCAGTTCTTC.

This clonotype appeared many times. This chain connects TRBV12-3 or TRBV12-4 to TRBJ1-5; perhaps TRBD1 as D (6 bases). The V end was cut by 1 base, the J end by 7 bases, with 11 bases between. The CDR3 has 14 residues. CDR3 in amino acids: CASSLEGERQPQHF. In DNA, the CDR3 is TGTGCCAGCAGTTTAGAGGGGGAACGGCAGCCCCAGCATTTT.

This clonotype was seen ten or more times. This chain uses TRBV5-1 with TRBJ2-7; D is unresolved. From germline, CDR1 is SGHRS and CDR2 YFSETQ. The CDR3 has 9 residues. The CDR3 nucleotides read TGCGGCGGCGGTGGCGAGCAGTACTTC. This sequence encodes CGGGGEQYF.

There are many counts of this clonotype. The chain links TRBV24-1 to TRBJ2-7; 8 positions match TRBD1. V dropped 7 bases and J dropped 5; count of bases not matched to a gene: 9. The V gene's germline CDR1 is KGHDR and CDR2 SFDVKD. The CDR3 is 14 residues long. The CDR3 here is CATSHGQGVHEQYF. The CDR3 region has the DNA TGTGCCACCAGCCACGGACAGGGTGTTCACGAGCAGTACTTC.